This T cell receptor beta chain was captured in a study of T cell changes during pregnancy in multiple sclerosis. Measured with immunoSEQ multiplex PCR; TCRdb has only the in-frame clones, and not every one. The top ten hold approximately 5% of the sample, which has 25,000 to 35,000 clones, roughly 87% seen once. This clone was seen ten or more times. Different DNA sequences within this sample yield the same CDR3. The CDR3 runs 14 residues. Trimming left V 2 bases short and J 2 bases short, with 6 bases between. CDR1 and CDR2 from the germline V gene are MRHNA and SNTAGT. This TCR derives from a female donor with multiple sclerosis, enrolled in a pregnancy study. This sample comprised CD8+ T cells from peripheral blood mononuclear cells, obtained in the first trimester of pregnancy. J is TRBJ2-2 and V is TRBV6-4; possible D gene TRBD2, 6 bases. CDR3: CASSDGTNTGELFF. CDR3 nucleotides: TGTGCCAGCAGTGACGGGACTAACACCGGGGAGCTGTTTTTT.